Detailed here is one TCR beta chain. This entry is derived from a study of blood T cell repertoires in COVID-19. Trimming cost V 0 bases and J 5 bases; bases outside gene matches: 9. The germline gives CDR1 SGHNT, CDR2 YYREEE (reference sequence). The CDR3 extends over 17 amino acids. Some clones are missing from TCRdb's copy, which holds only in-frame ones; the method was immunoSEQ multiplex PCR. Of some 83,000 clones listed, almost 85% are singletons. Sequencing was performed on peripheral blood. The chain couples TRBV5-4 to TRBJ1-4; TRBD1 agrees at 8 bases. The source is a man aged 45-65 years with acute or convalescent COVID-19. The CDR3 loop is CASSLGQTGGWNEKLFF. CDR3 coding DNA: TGTGCCAGCAGCTTGGGACAAACAGGGGGGTGGAATGAAAAACTGTTTTTT. The whole variable domain, filled in from reference TRBV5-4 and TRBJ1-4, reads ETGVTQSPTHLIKTRGQQVTLRCSSQSGHNTVSWYQQALGQGPQFIFQYYREEENGRGNFPPRFSGLQFPNYSSELNVNALELDDSALYLCASSLGQTGGWNEKLFFGSGTQLSVL.